A single sample is the source of the 5 T cell receptor beta chains below, sequenced in a study of shared clonotypes between healthy human individuals. Assay: immunoSEQ multiplex PCR; the TCRdb copy retains only in-frame clones and omits some. The table includes about 600,000 clones, roughly 97% detected once. Sequencing was performed on naive CD4+ T cells sorted from blood. The subset here: CD45RA+ positively selected. The receptors were sampled from a woman between 25 and 40 years old in good health.

J is TRBJ1-5 and V is TRBV7-9; D unresolved. The V end was cut by 3 bases, the J end by 1 base, with 7 bases between. Germline assignment: CDR1 SEHNR and CDR2 FQNEAQ (reference sequence). The CDR3 length is 14 residues. The DNA of the CDR3 is TGTGCCAGCAGCTTTACGGTAAGCAATCAGCCCCAGCATTTT. It codes for CASSFTVSNQPQHF.

The V call is TRBV6-4, the J call TRBJ2-2; D unresolved. Germline V gene sequence: CDR1 MRHNA, CDR2 SNTAGT. This CDR3 is 14 amino acids long. Trimming pared 7 bases from V and 0 bases from J, leaving 9 bases between. CDR3 nucleotides: TGTGCCAGCACGCTAGAATCGAACACCGGGGAGCTGTTTTTT. Protein product: CASTLESNTGELFF.

The chain couples TRBV7-9 to TRBJ1-5, with D perhaps matching TRBD1 (5 bases). The CDR3 is 12 residues long. Looked up from germline, CDR1 is SEHNR and CDR2 is FQNEAQ (reference sequence). V gave up 5 bases and J gave up 6 bases, with 8 bases separating them. In DNA form, the CDR3 reads TGTGCCAGCAGCCAGGGTTTTCAGCCCCAGCATTTT. Residues: CASSQGFQPQHF.

This chain links TRBV30 with TRBJ1-1, with D possibly TRBD1 on 5 matching bases. The CDR3 sequence is 12 residues long. Germline V gene data show CDR1 as GTSNPN and CDR2 as SVGIG (reference sequence). The V gene lost 4 bases and the J gene lost 3 bases, with 9 bases spanning the gap. The CDR3 sequence is CAWNWGDTEAFF. DNA of the CDR3: TGTGCCTGGAACTGGGGGGACACTGAAGCTTTCTTT.

The CDR3 reads CASSEGLAGEQYF. The CDR3 DNA reads as TGTGCCAGCAGTGAAGGCCTAGCCGGCGAGCAGTACTTC. The chain is built from TRBV2 and TRBJ2-7, with D maybe TRBD2 (5 bases). The length of the CDR3 is 13 residues. Trimming stripped 1 base from V and 6 bases from J, with 10 bases between. From germline, CDR1 is SNHLY and CDR2 FYNNEI. Looking up the rest from reference TRBV2 and TRBJ2-7 gives the full variable domain: EPEVTQTPSHQVTQMGQEVILRCVPISNHLYFYWYRQILGQKVEFLVSFYNNEISEKSEIFDDQFSVERPDGSNFTLKIRSTKLEDSAMYFCASSEGLAGEQYFGPGTRLTVT.